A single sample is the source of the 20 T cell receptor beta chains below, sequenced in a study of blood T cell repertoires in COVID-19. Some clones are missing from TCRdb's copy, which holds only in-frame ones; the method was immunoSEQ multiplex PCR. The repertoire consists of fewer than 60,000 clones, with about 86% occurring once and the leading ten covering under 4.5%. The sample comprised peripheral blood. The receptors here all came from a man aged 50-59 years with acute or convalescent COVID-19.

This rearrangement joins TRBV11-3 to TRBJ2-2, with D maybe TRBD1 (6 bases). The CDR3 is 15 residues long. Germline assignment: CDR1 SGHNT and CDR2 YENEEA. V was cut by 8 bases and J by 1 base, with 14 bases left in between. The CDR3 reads CASRRTVGNTGELFF. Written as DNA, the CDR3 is TGTGCCAGCCGCCGGACAGTGGGGAACACCGGGGAGCTGTTTTTT.

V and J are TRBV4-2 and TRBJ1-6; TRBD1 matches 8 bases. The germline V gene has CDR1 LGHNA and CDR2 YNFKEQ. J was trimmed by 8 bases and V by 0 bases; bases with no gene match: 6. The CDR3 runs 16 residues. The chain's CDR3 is CASSQDPGTGYSPLHF. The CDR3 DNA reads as TGTGCCAGCAGCCAAGATCCCGGGACAGGATATTCACCCCTCCACTTT.

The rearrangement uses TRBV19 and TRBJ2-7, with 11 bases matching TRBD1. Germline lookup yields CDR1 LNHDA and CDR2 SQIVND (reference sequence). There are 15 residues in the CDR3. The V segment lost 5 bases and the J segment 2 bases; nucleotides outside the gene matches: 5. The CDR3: CASSPGTGGAYEQYF. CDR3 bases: TGTGCCAGTAGTCCAGGGACAGGGGGTGCCTACGAGCAGTACTTC.

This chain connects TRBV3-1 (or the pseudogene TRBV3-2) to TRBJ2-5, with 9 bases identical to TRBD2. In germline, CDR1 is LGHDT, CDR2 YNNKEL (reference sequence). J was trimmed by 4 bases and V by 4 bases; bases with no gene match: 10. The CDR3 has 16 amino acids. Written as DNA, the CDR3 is TGTGCCAGCAGCCCCCCACTAGCGGGCGCGCCAGAGACCCAGTACTTC. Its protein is CASSPPLAGAPETQYF.

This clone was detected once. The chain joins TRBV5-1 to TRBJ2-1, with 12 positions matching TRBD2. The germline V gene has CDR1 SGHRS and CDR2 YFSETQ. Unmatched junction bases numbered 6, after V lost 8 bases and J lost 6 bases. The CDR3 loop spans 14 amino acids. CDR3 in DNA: TGCGCCAGTAGAACTAGCGGGGGGTTCAATGAGCAGTTCTTC. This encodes CASRTSGGFNEQFF. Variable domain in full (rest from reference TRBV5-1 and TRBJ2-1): KAGVTQTPRYLIKTRGQQVTLSCSPISGHRSVSWYQQTPGQGLQFLFEYFSETQRNKGNFPGRFSGRQFSNSRSEMNVSTLELGDSALYLCASRTSGGFNEQFFGPGTRLTVL.

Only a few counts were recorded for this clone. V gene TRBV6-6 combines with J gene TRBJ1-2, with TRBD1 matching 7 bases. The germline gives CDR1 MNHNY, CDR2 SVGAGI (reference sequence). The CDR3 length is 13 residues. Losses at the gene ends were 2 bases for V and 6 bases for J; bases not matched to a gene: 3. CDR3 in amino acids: CASSYNQGDGYTF. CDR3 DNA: TGTGCCAGCAGTTACAACCAGGGGGATGGCTACACCTTC.

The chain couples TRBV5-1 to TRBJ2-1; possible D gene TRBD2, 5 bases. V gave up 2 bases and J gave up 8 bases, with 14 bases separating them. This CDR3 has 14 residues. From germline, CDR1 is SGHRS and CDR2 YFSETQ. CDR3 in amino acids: CASSFYSGIDEQFF. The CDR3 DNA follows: TGCGCCAGCAGCTTCTATTCGGGGATCGATGAGCAGTTCTTC.

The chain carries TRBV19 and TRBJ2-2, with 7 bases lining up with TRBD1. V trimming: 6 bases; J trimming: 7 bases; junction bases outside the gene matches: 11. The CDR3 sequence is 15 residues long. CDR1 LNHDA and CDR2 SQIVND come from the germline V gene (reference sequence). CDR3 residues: CASRVTGARSGELFF. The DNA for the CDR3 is TGTGCCAGTAGAGTTACAGGGGCGAGAAGCGGGGAGCTGTTTTTT.

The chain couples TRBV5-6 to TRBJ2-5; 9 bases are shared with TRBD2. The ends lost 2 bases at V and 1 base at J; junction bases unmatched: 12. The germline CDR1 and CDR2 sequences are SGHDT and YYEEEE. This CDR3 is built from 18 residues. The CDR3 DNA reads TGTGCCAGCAGCTTTTCTATGGCGAGCGGGAGGACCCAAGAGACCCAGTACTTC. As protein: CASSFSMASGRTQETQYF.

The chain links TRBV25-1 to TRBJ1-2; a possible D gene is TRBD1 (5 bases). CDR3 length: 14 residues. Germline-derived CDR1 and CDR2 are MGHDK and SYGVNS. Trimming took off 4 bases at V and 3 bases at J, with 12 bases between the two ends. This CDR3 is CASSVPGWDYGYTF. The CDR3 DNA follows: TGTGCCAGCAGTGTACCAGGGTGGGACTATGGCTACACCTTC.

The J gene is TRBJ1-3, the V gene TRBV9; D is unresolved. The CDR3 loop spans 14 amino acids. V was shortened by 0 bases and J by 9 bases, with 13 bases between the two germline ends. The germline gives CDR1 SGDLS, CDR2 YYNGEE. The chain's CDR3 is CASSVDSGISTIYF. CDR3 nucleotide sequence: TGTGCCAGCAGCGTAGACTCGGGGATTAGCACCATATATTTT.

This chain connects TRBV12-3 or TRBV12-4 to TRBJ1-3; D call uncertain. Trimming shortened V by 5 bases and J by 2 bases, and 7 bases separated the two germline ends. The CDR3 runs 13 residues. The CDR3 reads CASSPGTGNTIYF. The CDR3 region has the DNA TGTGCCAGCAGTCCGGGGACTGGAAACACCATATATTTT.

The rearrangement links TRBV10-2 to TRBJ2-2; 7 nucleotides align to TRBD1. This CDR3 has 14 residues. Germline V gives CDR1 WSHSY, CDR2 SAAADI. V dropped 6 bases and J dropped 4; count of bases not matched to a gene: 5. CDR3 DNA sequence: TGCGCCAGCAGGCCGGGACAGACCACCGGGGAGCTGTTTTTT. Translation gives CASRPGQTTGELFF.

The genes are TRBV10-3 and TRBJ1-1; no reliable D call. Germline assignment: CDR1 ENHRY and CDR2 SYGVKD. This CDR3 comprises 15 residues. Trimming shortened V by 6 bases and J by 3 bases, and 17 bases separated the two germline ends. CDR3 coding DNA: TGTGCCATCAGGGAGCGCGGAGACTTGGACACTGAAGCTTTCTTT. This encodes CAIRERGDLDTEAFF.

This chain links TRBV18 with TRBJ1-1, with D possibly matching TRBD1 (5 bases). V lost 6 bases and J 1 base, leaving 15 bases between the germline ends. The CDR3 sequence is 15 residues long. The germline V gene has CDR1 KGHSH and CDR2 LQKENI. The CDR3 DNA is TGTGCCAGCTCCTCCAGGGAGGTGGGGAACACTGAAGCTTTCTTT. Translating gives CASSSREVGNTEAFF.

The CDR3 reads CASSHQGQDEQYF. DNA for the CDR3: TGCGCCAGCAGCCACCAGGGACAGGACGAGCAGTACTTC. The chain uses TRBV4-1 and TRBJ2-7, with 8 bases lining up with TRBD1. This CDR3 has 13 residues. V shed 3 bases and J 5 bases; nucleotides not matched to a gene: 3. From germline, CDR1 is MGHRA and CDR2 YSYEKL.

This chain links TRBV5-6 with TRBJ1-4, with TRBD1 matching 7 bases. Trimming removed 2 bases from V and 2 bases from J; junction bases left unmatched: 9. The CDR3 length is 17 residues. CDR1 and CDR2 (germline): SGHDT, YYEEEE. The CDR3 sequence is CASSLQGTRVTNEKLFF. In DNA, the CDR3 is TGTGCCAGCAGCTTACAGGGGACGCGCGTCACTAATGAAAAACTGTTTTTT.

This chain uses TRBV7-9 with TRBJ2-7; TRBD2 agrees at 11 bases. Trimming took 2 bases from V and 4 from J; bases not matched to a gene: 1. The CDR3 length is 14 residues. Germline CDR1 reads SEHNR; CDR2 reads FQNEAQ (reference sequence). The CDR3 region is CASSLTSGSYEQYF. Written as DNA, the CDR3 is TGTGCCAGCAGCTTAACTAGCGGGAGTTACGAGCAGTACTTC.

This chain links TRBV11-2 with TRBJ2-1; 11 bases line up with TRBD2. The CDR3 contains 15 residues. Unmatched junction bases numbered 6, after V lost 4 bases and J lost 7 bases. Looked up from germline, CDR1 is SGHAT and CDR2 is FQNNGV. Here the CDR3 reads CASSYGLAGRNEQFF. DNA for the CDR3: TGTGCCAGCAGCTACGGACTAGCGGGCAGAAATGAGCAGTTCTTC.

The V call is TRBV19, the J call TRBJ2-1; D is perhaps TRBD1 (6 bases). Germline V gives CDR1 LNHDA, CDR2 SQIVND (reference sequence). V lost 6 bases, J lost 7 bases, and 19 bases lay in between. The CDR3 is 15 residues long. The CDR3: CASSPGARPLNEQFF. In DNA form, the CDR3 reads TGTGCCAGTAGCCCAGGGGCAAGGCCTCTTAATGAGCAGTTCTTC.